Listed here is a single T cell receptor beta chain. Its antigen remains unknown. The entry originates in a study of CD8+ T cells in alopecia areata. Study-level information: Treated patients received oral tofacitinib, 5 to 10 mg twice daily. The investigators scored severity in treated patients by the percentage of affected scalp area.

RNA, once extracted, was reverse transcribed into cDNA for use as the sequencing template. Here immunoSEQ multiplex PCR was the method, and the copy in TCRdb shows in-frame clones only, minus some. The data show 130,000 or so clones, with 61% seen just once and roughly 5% held by the top ten. The CDR3 runs to 13 residues. Germline CDR1 is LNHDA and CDR2 is SQIVND (reference sequence). Trimming stripped 3 bases from V and 3 bases from J, with 8 bases between. The study's findings and limits: The presence of one nonresponder keeps the tie between baseline CD8+ expansion and response uncertain.

This sample's treatment: oral pan-JAK inhibitor, 5-10 mg twice daily. A FACSAria was used to sort CD4+ and CD8+ T cells. These cells came from PBMCs. The specimen comprised CD4+ T cells sorted from blood, sampled at week 4, from a patient treated with tofacitinib. J is TRBJ1-2 and V is TRBV19, with D unclear. The source is a human donor with alopecia areata. In nucleotides, the CDR3 is TGTGCCAGTAGTATCGGGAATCACTATGGCTACACCTTC. It is translated as CASSIGNHYGYTF.